The clone carrying this T cell receptor beta chain showed up just once. Its antigen is as yet unknown. The data were produced by immunoSEQ multiplex PCR, yet TCRdb's version contains in-frame clones alone and is incomplete. This table has about 71,000 clones, around 91% appearing once. These data come from a study of graft-versus-host responses after intestinal transplantation. Whole-study results and caveats: Investigators detected GvH clones in recipient marrow, with some emerging earlier in ileum or blood.

This CDR3 has 15 residues. Looked up from germline, CDR1 is MDHEN and CDR2 is SYDVKM. V trimming: 5 bases; J trimming: 0 bases; junction bases outside the gene matches: 7. The chain employs TRBV28 and TRBJ2-7; 7 bases line up with TRBD1. The sample was unstimulated CD8+ T cells sorted from spleen or lymph node cells, taken before intestinal transplant. The TCR was taken from a human donor who received an intestinal transplant. CDR3 bases: TGTGCCAGCAGTCCTACAGGGGCGAGCTCCTACGAGCAGTACTTC. Protein: CASSPTGASSYEQYF.